Listed below are T cell receptor beta chains from one sample, sequenced in a study of blood T cell repertoires in COVID-19. Method: immunoSEQ multiplex PCR; TCRdb's copy keeps in-frame clones and lacks some. Altogether some 220,000 clones are present, 85% to 90% being singletons, with the ten largest covering 3% to 3.5%. The sequenced sample was PBMCs or T cells enriched from blood (not recorded which). Source of these receptors: a woman between 18 and 29 years old in a cohort exposed to, infected with or recovered from COVID-19 (not recorded which). CDR3s leave out the opening cysteine and the closing phenylalanine or tryptophan.

v_call	j_call	cdr3_length	cdr3_aa
TRBV5-1	TRBJ1-2	12	ASSLAGTGEGYT
TRBV6-5	TRBJ1-6	14	ASSYPRGNLNSPLH
TRBV19	TRBJ1-5	13	ASSMVGGVSQPQH
TRBV6-5	TRBJ2-7	13	ASRPGLAHSYEQY
TRBV7-3	TRBJ1-6	12	ASSLSGPGSPLH
TRBV19	TRBJ1-2	13	ASSMERTTNYGYT
TRBV19	TRBJ1-5	13	ASSVQGMGNQPQH
TRBV7-3	TRBJ2-3	13	ASSLSTASTDTQY
TRBV10-3	TRBJ1-1	14	AISLSGTTVNTEAF
TRBV9	TRBJ2-7	13	ASSVDVSASYEQY
TRBV5-1	TRBJ1-5	12	ASRPGQGDQPQH
TRBV10-3	TRBJ2-3	13	AISKREGLTDTQY
TRBV14	TRBJ2-5	14	ASSNWTSPRWETQY
TRBV4-1	TRBJ2-2	12	ASRKTSGGGELF
TRBV5-1	TRBJ2-2	15	ASSLEPGTGGTGELF
TRBV2	TRBJ1-5	11	ASSTVGNQPQH